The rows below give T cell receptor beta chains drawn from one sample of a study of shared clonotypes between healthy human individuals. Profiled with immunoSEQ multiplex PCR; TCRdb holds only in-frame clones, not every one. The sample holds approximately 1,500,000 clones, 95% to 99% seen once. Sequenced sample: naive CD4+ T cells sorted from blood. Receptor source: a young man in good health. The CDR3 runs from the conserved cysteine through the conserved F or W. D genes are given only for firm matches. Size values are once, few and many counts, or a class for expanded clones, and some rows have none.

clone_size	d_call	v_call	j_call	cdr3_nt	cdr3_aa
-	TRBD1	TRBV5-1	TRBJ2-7	TGCGCCAGCAGCCCAACCGGGACAGGGGGCCTCGAGCAGTACTTC	CASSPTGTGGLEQYF
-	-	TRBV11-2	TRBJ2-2	TGTGCCAGCAGCCCCCCTGCAGGGGAAGACACCGGGGAGCTGTTTTTT	CASSPPAGEDTGELFF
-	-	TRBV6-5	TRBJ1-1	TGTGCCAGCAGTTACTCTTGGGGAGGGACGAACACTGAAGCTTTCTTT	CASSYSWGGTNTEAFF
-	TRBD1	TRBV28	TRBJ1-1	TGTGCCAGCAGGCCGGGACAGGGGATGGTCCGCACTGAAGCTTTCTTT	CASRPGQGMVRTEAFF
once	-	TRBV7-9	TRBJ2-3	TGTGCCAGCAGCTTCCCTGAACCGACAGATACGCAGTATTTT	CASSFPEPTDTQYF
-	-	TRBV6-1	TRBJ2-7	TGTGCCAGCACGTCGAGGCTCGAGCAGTACTTC	CASTSRLEQYF
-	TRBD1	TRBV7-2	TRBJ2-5	TGTGCCAGCAGCACGGACAGGGGAGGGACCCAGTACTTC	CASSTDRGGTQYF
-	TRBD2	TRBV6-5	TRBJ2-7	TGTGCCAGCAGTTACAACTCGGGAGGCTCCTACGAGCAGTACTTC	CASSYNSGGSYEQYF
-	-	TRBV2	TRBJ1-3	TGTGCCAGCATGCGGTACAGGATCTCTGGAAACACCATATATTTT	CASMRYRISGNTIYF
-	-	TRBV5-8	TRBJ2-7	TGTGCCAGCAGCTTGGTTTTCGGGTTTCTGGGACGCTTC	CASSLVFGFLGRF
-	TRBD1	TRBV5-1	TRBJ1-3	TGCGCCAGCAGCTACCAGACAGGGGATGGCGACACCATATATTTT	CASSYQTGDGDTIYF
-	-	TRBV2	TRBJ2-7	TGTGCCAGCAATCGAGACTACGAGCAGTACTTC	CASNRDYEQYF
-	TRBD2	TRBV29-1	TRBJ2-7	TGCAGCGTTGCCCTGGGGGGGAGTAGTTACGAGCAGTACTTC	CSVALGGSSYEQYF
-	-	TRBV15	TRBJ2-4	TGTGCCACCAGCAGAGATGGGGGGACCAAAAACATTCAGTACTTC	CATSRDGGTKNIQYF
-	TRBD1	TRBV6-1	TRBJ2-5	TGTGCCAGCAGCATGGACAGGAGGGAGACCCAGTACTTC	CASSMDRRETQYF
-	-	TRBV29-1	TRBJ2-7	TGCAGCGTTAGGCCTTGGGGTAAGCGCCGCTACGAGCAGTACTTC	CSVRPWGKRRYEQYF
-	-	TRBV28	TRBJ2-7	TGTGCCAGCAGTTCGACAGCCCCGACAGGAGCCTACGAGCAGTACTTC	CASSSTAPTGAYEQYF
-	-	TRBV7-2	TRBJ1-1	TGTGCCAGCAGCTTAGTAGGGTTCGCTGAAGCTTTCTTT	CASSLVGFAEAFF
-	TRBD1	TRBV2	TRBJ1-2	TGTGCCAGCAGTGACGACAGGGCAACCTATGGCTACACCTTC	CASSDDRATYGYTF
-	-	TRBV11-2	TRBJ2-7	TGTGCCAGCACCCTTTGGGCGGGAAGACCCTCGGTTCCCTACGAGCAGTACTTC	CASTLWAGRPSVPYEQYF
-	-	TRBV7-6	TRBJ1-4	TGTGCCAGCAGCTTAGCTGGACACGAAAAACTGTTTTTT	CASSLAGHEKLFF
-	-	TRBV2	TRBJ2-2	TGTGCCAGCAGTGTAGGGACCGGGGAGCTGTTTTTT	CASSVGTGELFF
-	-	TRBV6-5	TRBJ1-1	TGTGCCAGCAGTTACCAGGGAAGGGACACTGAAGCTTTCTTT	CASSYQGRDTEAFF
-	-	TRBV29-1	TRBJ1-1	TGCAGCGTTGAGACCTCCTGGGGGGGTCCTGAAGCTTTCTTT	CSVETSWGGPEAFF
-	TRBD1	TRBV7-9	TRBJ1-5	TGTGCCAGCAGCCAGGGACAGGGGGCCTTCAATCAGCCCCAGCATTTT	CASSQGQGAFNQPQHF
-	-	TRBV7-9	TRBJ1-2	TGTGCCAGCCTCCCCCGAGAGGGTTCTTATGGCTACACCTTC	CASLPREGSYGYTF
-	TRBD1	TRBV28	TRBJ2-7	TGTGCCAGCACCCGGGACAGGCGCTACGAGCAGTACTTC	CASTRDRRYEQYF
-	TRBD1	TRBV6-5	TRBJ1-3	TGTGCCAGCAGTTACCGACAGGGGTGGGGAAACACCATATATTTT	CASSYRQGWGNTIYF
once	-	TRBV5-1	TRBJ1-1	TGCGCCAGCAGCTTGGACCCGGGGTACACTGAAGCTTTCTTT	CASSLDPGYTEAFF
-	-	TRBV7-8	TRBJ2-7	TGTGCCAGCAGCTTATTTACAGGTGGAGGCTACGAGCAGTACTTC	CASSLFTGGGYEQYF
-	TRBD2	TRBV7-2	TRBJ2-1	TGTGCCAGCAGCTTAGCGCTACTAGCGGATCCGGAGCAGTTCTTC	CASSLALLADPEQFF
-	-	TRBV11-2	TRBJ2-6	TGTGCCAGCAGCCCTCAACTCTCTGGGGCCAACGTCCTGACTTTC	CASSPQLSGANVLTF
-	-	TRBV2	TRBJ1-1	TGTGCCAGCAGCAGGGGTGCTGAAGCTTTCTTT	CASSRGAEAFF
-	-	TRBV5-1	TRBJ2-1	TGCGCCAGCAGCTCGACTTCCGGGAGCTACAATGAGCAGTTCTTC	CASSSTSGSYNEQFF
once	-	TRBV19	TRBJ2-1	TGTGCCAGTCGAATTGTGAATGAGCAGTTCTTC	CASRIVNEQFF
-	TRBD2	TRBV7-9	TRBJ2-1	TGTGCCAGCAGCTTAGGCCAGCGGGAGTTTCCTAATGAGCAGTTCTTC	CASSLGQREFPNEQFF
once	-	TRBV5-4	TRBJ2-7	TGTGCCAGCAGCTCCCGGGATCGCGGATACGAGCAGTACTTC	CASSSRDRGYEQYF
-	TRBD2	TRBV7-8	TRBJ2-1	TGTGCCAGCAGCCCTACCGGGACTAGCGGCAACAATGAGCAGTTCTTC	CASSPTGTSGNNEQFF
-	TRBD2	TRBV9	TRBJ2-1	TGTGCCAGCAGCGTAGCAGCCACGGGGGGTGATGAGCAGTTCTTC	CASSVAATGGDEQFF
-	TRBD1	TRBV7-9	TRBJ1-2	TGTGCCAGCAGCACTCAGGGGGCTCGGGATGGCTACACCTTC	CASSTQGARDGYTF
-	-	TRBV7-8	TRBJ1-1	TGTGCCAGCAGCTTTAGGCAGCCGAACACTGAAGCTTTCTTT	CASSFRQPNTEAFF
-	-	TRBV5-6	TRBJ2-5	TGTGCCAGCAGCTCGTCCGGGACCTTGGGGGAGACCCAGTACTTC	CASSSSGTLGETQYF
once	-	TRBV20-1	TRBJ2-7	TGCAGTGCTAGGGAAAGGTACGAGCAGTACTTC	CSARERYEQYF
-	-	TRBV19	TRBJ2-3	TGTGCCAGTAGTCAGATAGGAGGGTTCGGCACAGATACGCAGTATTTT	CASSQIGGFGTDTQYF
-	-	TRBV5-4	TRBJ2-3	TGTGCCAGCAGCTGGGCAGGGGCGACAGATACGCAGTATTTT	CASSWAGATDTQYF
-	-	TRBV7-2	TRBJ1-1	TGTGCCAGCAGCTTAGGTCAGAACACTGAAGCTTTCTTT	CASSLGQNTEAFF
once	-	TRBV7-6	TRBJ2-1	TGTGCCAGCAGCTTATTTGCAGGACCGAGTTACAATGAGCAGTTCTTC	CASSLFAGPSYNEQFF
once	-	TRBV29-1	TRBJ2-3	TGCAGCTTTGACGTGGGAGATACGCAGTATTTT	CSFDVGDTQYF
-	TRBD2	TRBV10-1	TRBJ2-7	TGCGCCAGCAGTGAGGGCGGGAGTTTATACGAGCAGTACTTC	CASSEGGSLYEQYF
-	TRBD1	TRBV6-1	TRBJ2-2	TGTGCCAGCAGCGCCGGGACAGGGAACACCGGGGAGCTGTTTTTT	CASSAGTGNTGELFF
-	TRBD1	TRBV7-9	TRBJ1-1	TGTGCCAGCAGCTTAGGTACAGGGGATCCTGAAGCTTTCTTT	CASSLGTGDPEAFF
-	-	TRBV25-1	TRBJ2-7	TGTGCCAGCAGTGGACAGCTGCTGGCCGAGCAGTACTTC	CASSGQLLAEQYF
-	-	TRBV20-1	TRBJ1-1	TGCAGTGCCAGAGAGGTTTTGAGAGCTTTCTTT	CSAREVLRAFF
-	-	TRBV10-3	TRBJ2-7	TGTGCCATCAGTGAGCGGCAGGGGGGCGAGCAGTACTTC	CAISERQGGEQYF
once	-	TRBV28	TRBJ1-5	TGTGCCAGCAGGGTGATGGGCAATCAGCCCCAGCATTTT	CASRVMGNQPQHF
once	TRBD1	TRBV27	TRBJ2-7	TGTGCCAGCAGTGACGGGACAGGTAGGCCCGAGCAGTACTTC	CASSDGTGRPEQYF
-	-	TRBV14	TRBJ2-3	TGTGCCAGCAGCCAATCAGGAACCGTCACAGATACGCAGTATTTT	CASSQSGTVTDTQYF
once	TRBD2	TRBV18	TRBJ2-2	TGTGCCAGCTCGCTAGCGGGAGGATTGGTCGGGGAGCTGTTTTTT	CASSLAGGLVGELFF
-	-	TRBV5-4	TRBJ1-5	TGTGCCAGCAGCTTGGCGGGACATCAGCCCCAGCATTTT	CASSLAGHQPQHF
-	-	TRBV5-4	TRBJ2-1	TGTGCCAGCAGCTTTCAACCTACCGTGGAGCAGTTCTTC	CASSFQPTVEQFF